This T cell receptor (beta chain) is drawn from a study of T cell responses to AZD1222 COVID-19 vaccine. Background on the study: Second-dose intervals of approximately 4 or approximately 12 weeks were pooled. Findings and limits, study-wide: Clonal diversity was possibly underestimated, and white British individuals and females predominated among donors. Spike-wide coverage was observed for vaccine-associated CD4 TCRs, with dominant responses at 160-218 and 743-854. Only a handful of people who got AZD1222 tested seropositive at baseline.

Method: immunoSEQ multiplex PCR; TCRdb's copy keeps in-frame clones and lacks some. Altogether about 130,000 clones are present, over 90% being singletons, with the ten largest covering 6.6%. On this clone itself: What it binds is unknown.

V lost 5 bases, J lost 0 bases, and 6 bases stayed unmatched. Germline values: CDR1 SGHRS, CDR2 YFSETQ. CDR3 length: 15 residues. This sequence originates from an adult in good health. Here the sequenced sample was peripheral blood, taken on day 0 of AZD1222 vaccination. The chain employs TRBV5-1 and TRBJ1-2, with TRBD1 matching over 8 bases. Written as DNA, the CDR3 is TGCGCCAGCAGTTCTACAGGGGGAGCTAACTATGGCTACACCTTC. It is translated as CASSSTGGANYGYTF.